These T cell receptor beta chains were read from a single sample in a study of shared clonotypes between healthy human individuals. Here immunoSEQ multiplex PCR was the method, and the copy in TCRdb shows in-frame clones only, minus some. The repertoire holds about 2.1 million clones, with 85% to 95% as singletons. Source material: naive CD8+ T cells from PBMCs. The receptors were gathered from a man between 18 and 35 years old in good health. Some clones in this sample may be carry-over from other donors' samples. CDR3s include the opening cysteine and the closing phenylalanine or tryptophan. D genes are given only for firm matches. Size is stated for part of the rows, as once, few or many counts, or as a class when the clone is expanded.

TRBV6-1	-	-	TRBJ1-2	CASSEGYATNYGYTF	TGTGCCAGCAGTGAAGGGTATGCTACTAACTATGGCTACACCTTC
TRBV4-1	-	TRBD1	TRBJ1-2	CASSPLRVLETGTKFYGYTF	TGCGCCAGCAGCCCGCTTAGGGTTCTTGAGACAGGGACTAAATTCTATGGCTACACCTTC
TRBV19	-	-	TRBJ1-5	CASSTGVNQPQHF	TGTGCCAGTAGTACAGGGGTCAATCAGCCCCAGCATTTT
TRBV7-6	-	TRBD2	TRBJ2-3	CATGLLAGTNTDTQYF	TGTGCCACCGGGCTCCTTGCCGGGACTAACACAGATACGCAGTATTTT
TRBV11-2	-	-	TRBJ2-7	CASSFGGRTYEQYF	TGTGCCAGCAGCTTTGGGGGCAGGACCTACGAGCAGTACTTC
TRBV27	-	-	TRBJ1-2	CASSLGGIYGYTF	TGTGCCAGCAGTCTTGGTGGGATCTATGGCTACACCTTC
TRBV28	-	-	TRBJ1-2	CASTIPEDYGYTF	TGTGCCAGCACCATTCCAGAAGACTATGGCTACACCTTC
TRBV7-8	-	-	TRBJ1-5	CASSGSATVSNQPQHF	TGTGCCAGCAGCGGATCTGCGACAGTAAGCAATCAGCCCCAGCATTTT
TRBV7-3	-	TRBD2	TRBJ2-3	CASSILAASTDTQYF	TGTGCCAGCAGCATCCTAGCGGCTAGCACAGATACGCAGTATTTT
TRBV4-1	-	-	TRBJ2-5	CASSQDWGREWYSETQYF	TGCGCCAGCAGCCAAGATTGGGGCCGTGAATGGTACTCAGAGACCCAGTACTTC
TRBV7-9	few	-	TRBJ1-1	CASSLVRVNTEAFF	TGTGCCAGCAGCTTAGTTAGAGTGAACACTGAAGCTTTCTTT
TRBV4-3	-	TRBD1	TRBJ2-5	CASSLRTGGWWTQYF	TGCGCCAGCAGCCTGCGGACAGGGGGGTGGTGGACCCAGTACTTC
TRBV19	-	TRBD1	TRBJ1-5	CASRGLQGAYQPQHF	TGTGCCAGTAGGGGACTTCAGGGGGCGTATCAGCCCCAGCATTTT
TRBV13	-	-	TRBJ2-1	CASSGDPGEFF	TGTGCCAGCAGCGGGGACCCTGGGGAGTTCTTC
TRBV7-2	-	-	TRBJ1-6	CASSLAWSSYNSPLHF	TGTGCCAGCAGCTTAGCTTGGAGCTCCTATAATTCACCCCTCCACTTT